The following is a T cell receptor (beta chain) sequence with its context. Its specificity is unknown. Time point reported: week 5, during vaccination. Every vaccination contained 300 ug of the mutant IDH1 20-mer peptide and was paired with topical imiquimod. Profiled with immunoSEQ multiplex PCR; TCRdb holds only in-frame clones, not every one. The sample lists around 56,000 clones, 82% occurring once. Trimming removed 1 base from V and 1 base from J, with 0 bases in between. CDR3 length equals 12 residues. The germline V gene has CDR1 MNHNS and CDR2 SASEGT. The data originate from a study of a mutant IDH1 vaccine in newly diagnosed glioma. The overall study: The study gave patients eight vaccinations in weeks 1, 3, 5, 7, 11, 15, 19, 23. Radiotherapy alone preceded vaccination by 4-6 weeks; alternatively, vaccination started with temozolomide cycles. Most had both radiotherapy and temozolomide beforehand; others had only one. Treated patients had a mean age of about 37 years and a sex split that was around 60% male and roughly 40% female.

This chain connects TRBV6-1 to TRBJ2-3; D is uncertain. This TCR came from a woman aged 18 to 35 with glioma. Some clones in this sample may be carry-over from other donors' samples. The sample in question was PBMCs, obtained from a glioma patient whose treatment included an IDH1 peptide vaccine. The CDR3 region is CASSEGTDTQYF. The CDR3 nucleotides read TGTGCCAGCAGTGAAGGCACAGATACGCAGTATTTT.